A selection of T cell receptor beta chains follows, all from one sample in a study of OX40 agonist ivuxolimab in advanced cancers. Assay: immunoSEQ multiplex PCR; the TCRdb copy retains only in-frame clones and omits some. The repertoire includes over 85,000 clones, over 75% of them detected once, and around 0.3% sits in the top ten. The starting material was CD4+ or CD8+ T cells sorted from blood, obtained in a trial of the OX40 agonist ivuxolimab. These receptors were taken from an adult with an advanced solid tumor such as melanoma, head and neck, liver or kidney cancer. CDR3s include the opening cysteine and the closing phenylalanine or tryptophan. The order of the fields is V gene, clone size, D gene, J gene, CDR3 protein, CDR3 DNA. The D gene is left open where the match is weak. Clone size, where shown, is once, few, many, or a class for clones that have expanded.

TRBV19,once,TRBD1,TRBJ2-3,CASSIGQGVDTQYF,TGTGCCAGTAGTATCGGACAGGGGGTAGATACGCAGTATTTT
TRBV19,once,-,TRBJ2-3,CASKDTSGADTQYF,TGTGCCAGTAAGGACACCTCAGGGGCAGATACGCAGTATTTT
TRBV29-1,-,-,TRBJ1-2,CSVDTGIWGYTF,TGCAGCGTTGATACCGGGATATGGGGCTACACCTTC
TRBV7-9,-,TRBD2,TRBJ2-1,CADRSGMGGEQFF,TGTGCCGACCGAAGCGGGATGGGGGGTGAGCAGTTCTTC
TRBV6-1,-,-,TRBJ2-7,CASRRVFLPAYEQYF,TGTGCCAGCAGGCGGGTCTTTTTACCGGCCTACGAGCAGTACTTC
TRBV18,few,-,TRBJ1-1,CASSPPMATEAFF,TGTGCCAGCTCACCGCCTATGGCCACTGAAGCTTTCTTT
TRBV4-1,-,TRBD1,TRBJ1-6,CASSQSWGQRFSLHF,TGCGCCAGCAGCCAAAGTTGGGGACAGAGGTTTTCCCTCCACTTT
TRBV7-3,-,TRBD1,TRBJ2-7,CASRKDRNSYEQYF,TGTGCCAGCAGGAAGGACAGGAACTCCTACGAGCAGTACTTC
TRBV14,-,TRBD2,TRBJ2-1,CASSPRESRGRDEQFF,TGTGCCAGCAGCCCCCGCGAGAGCCGCGGGAGAGATGAGCAGTTCTTC
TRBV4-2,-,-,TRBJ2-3,CASSQTPGLSTDTQYF,TGTGCCAGCAGCCAAACTCCAGGGTTGAGCACAGATACGCAGTATTTT
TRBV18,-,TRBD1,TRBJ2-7,CASSPLDRGKPYEQYF,TGTGCCAGCTCACCATTAGACAGGGGAAAGCCCTACGAGCAGTACTTC
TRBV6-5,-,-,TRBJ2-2,CASSYHARNTGELFF,TGTGCCAGCAGTTACCACGCGCGCAACACCGGGGAGCTGTTTTTT
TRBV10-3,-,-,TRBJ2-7,CAISELGGSIYEQYF,TGTGCCATCAGTGAGCTTGGGGGTTCCATCTACGAGCAGTACTTC